A selection of T cell receptor beta chains follows, all from one sample in a study of siplizumab effects on memory and regulatory T cells. Profiled with immunoSEQ multiplex PCR; TCRdb holds only in-frame clones, not every one. The sample lists about 87,000 clones; 75% to 90% were seen once. Sequenced input: CD4+ T cells sorted from blood. The receptors were sampled from a human donor in good health. The CDR3 runs from the conserved cysteine through the conserved F or W. A D gene is named only where the DNA matches it firmly. Not all rows give a size; the values are once, few, many and, for expanded clones, a class.

TRBD1	-	TRBJ1-5	TRBV28	CASTLPGTGQPQHF	TGTGCCAGCACCCTTCCCGGGACAGGACAGCCCCAGCATTTT
-	-	TRBJ1-5	TRBV7-8	CASSLAAPNQPQHF	TGTGCCAGCAGCTTAGCCGCCCCCAATCAGCCCCAGCATTTT
TRBD2	-	TRBJ2-1	TRBV6-5	CASTSGRVNEQFF	TGTGCCAGCACTAGCGGGAGGGTCAATGAGCAGTTCTTC
-	-	TRBJ2-2	TRBV29-1	CSVARDGHGELFF	TGCAGCGTAGCTAGGGACGGCCACGGGGAGCTGTTTTTT
TRBD1	-	TRBJ1-2	TRBV5-1	CASSLAGQGNGYTF	TGCGCCAGCAGCCTGGCGGGACAGGGAAATGGCTACACCTTC
TRBD1	-	TRBJ1-1	TRBV5-1	CASSSSGTGGLAFF	TGCGCCAGCAGCTCCTCCGGGACAGGGGGCCTCGCTTTCTTT
-	-	TRBJ1-5	TRBV4-1	CASSQVSGPGNQPQHF	TGCGCCAGCAGCCAAGTATCAGGGCCGGGCAATCAGCCCCAGCATTTT
TRBD2	-	TRBJ2-1	TRBV30	CAWSSGRKQFF	TGTGCCTGGAGTAGCGGGAGGAAGCAGTTCTTC
-	-	TRBJ2-1	TRBV5-4	CASSPDGQNVEQFF	TGTGCCAGCAGCCCCGACGGGCAAAACGTAGAGCAGTTCTTC
-	few	TRBJ2-1	TRBV29-1	CSGKDGGSYNEQFF	TGCAGCGGGAAGGACGGGGGCTCCTACAATGAGCAGTTCTTC
TRBD1	-	TRBJ2-7	TRBV7-3	CAEKHRGSYEQYF	TGTGCCGAAAAACACAGGGGCTCCTACGAGCAGTACTTC
-	-	TRBJ1-3	TRBV19	CASSIETAGAGNTIYF	TGTGCCAGTAGTATAGAGACTGCTGGTGCTGGAAACACCATATATTTT
-	-	TRBJ2-4	TRBV9	CASSVGRGNIQYF	TGTGCCAGCAGCGTAGGGCGGGGCAACATTCAGTACTTC
-	-	TRBJ2-4	TRBV21-1	CASISTGNIQYF	TGTGCCAGCATCAGTACGGGAAACATTCAGTACTTC
TRBD1	-	TRBJ2-7	TRBV7-2	CASSSTGTYEQYF	TGTGCCAGCAGCTCGACAGGGACCTACGAGCAGTACTTC
TRBD1	-	TRBJ2-5	TRBV27	CASSPHGQAWETQYF	TGTGCCAGCAGCCCCCATGGACAGGCATGGGAGACCCAGTACTTC